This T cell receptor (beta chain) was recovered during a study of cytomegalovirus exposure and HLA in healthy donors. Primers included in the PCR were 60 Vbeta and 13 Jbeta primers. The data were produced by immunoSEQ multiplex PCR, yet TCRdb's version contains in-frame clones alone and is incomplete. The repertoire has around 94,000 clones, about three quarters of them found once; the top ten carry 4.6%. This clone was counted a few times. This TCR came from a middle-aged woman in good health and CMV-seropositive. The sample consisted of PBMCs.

The CDR3: CASSIGAGGSEQFF. For the CDR3, the DNA is TGTGCCAGTAGTATAGGGGCAGGGGGGAGTGAGCAGTTCTTC. The chain employs TRBV19 and TRBJ2-1, with a tentative D call TRBD1 (7 bases). V lost 1 base, J lost 9 bases, and 13 bases lay in between. The CDR3 is made up of 14 amino acids. CDR1 LNHDA and CDR2 SQIVND come from the germline V gene (reference sequence).